A single sample gave rise to the 30 T cell receptor beta chains below, sequenced in a study of blood T cell repertoires in COVID-19. The table came from immunoSEQ multiplex PCR; TCRdb's copy has only in-frame clones and leaves some out. The table has roughly 120,000 clones, less than 90% seen once. Sequenced material: peripheral blood. Every receptor here comes from a man aged 70 or older who had recovered from COVID-19.

V is TRBV3-1 (or the pseudogene TRBV3-2) and J is TRBJ2-2, with 7 bases that match TRBD1. The germline V gene has CDR1 LGHDT and CDR2 YNNKEL (reference sequence). This CDR3 has 14 residues. The ends lost 4 bases at V and 3 bases at J; junction bases unmatched: 2. The CDR3 loop reads CASSPGTDTGELFF. In DNA, the CDR3 is TGTGCCAGCAGCCCTGGGACAGACACCGGGGAGCTGTTTTTT.

The chain employs TRBV29-1 and TRBJ2-3; 8 bases map to TRBD2. Germline V gene lookup returns CDR1 SQVTM and CDR2 ANQGSEA. The CDR3 consists of 14 residues. V gave up 7 bases and J gave up 0 bases; unmatched junction bases: 6. The CDR3 region is CSAATSGSTDTQYF. In DNA, the CDR3 is TGCAGCGCCGCCACTAGCGGAAGCACAGATACGCAGTATTTT.

This rearrangement joins TRBV7-2 to TRBJ2-1; 9 bases are a match to TRBD2. Trimming cost V 1 base and J 3 bases; bases outside gene matches: 1. The CDR3 loop spans 15 amino acids. CDR1 and CDR2 from the germline V gene are SGHTA and FQGNSA. In nucleotides, the CDR3 is TGTGCCAGCAGCTTAGGACTAGCGGACTACAATGAGCAGTTCTTC. Translation gives CASSLGLADYNEQFF.

The V and J genes are TRBV15 and TRBJ2-6, with D uncertain. Trimming removed 0 bases from V and 2 bases from J, with 20 bases in between. Per the germline V gene, CDR1 is LNHNV and CDR2 is YYDKDF (reference sequence). This CDR3 contains 20 residues. The CDR3 DNA reads TGTGCCACCAGCAGAGAGCGGCAGATACTTAGGAGTACTGGGGCCAACGTCCTGACTTTC. This codes for CATSRERQILRSTGANVLTF. The full variable domain, rest sourced from reference TRBV15 and TRBJ2-6, is DAMVIQNPRYQVTQFGKPVTLSCSQTLNHNVMYWYQQKSSQAPKLLFHYYDKDFNNEADTPDNFQSRRPNTSFCFLDIRSPGLGDTAMYLCATSRERQILRSTGANVLTFGAGSRLTVL.

V gene TRBV4-3 combines with J gene TRBJ1-5; D gene ambiguous. In germline, CDR1 is LGHNA, CDR2 YSLEER. V was shortened by 1 base and J by 4 bases, with 5 bases between the two germline ends. The CDR3 covers 13 residues. CDR3: CASSQGENQPQHF. DNA of the CDR3: TGCGCCAGCAGCCAAGGAGAGAATCAGCCCCAGCATTTT.

A few counts support this clone. J is TRBJ2-3 and V is TRBV5-1, with 10 bases that match TRBD2. Germline lookup yields CDR1 SGHRS and CDR2 YFSETQ. V trimming: 0 bases; J trimming: 4 bases; junction bases outside the gene matches: 5. The CDR3 sequence is 16 residues long. The CDR3 here is CASSLAGSGRADTQYF. CDR3 DNA sequence: TGCGCCAGCAGCTTGGCCGGGAGCGGGAGGGCAGATACGCAGTATTTT.

The chain couples TRBV28 to TRBJ1-2; D is uncertain. V was clipped by 9 bases and J by 4 bases, with 18 bases between them. The CDR3 has 14 residues. From germline, CDR1 is MDHEN and CDR2 SYDVKM. The DNA of the CDR3 is TGTGCCAGTAACTTAGGGCGGGGTGCCTATGGCTACACCTTC. It yields the protein CASNLGRGAYGYTF.

The chain carries TRBV9 and TRBJ2-3; possible D gene TRBD2, 6 bases. Germline V gives CDR1 SGDLS, CDR2 YYNGEE. CDR3 length: 16 residues. The V gene lost 0 bases and the J gene lost 2 bases, with 13 bases spanning the gap. The CDR3 spells CASSVAGARHTDTQYF. The CDR3 DNA sequence: TGTGCCAGCAGCGTAGCGGGAGCGCGGCACACAGATACGCAGTATTTT.

V and J are TRBV5-1 and TRBJ2-7; TRBD2 might be the D (6 bases). Germline V gives CDR1 SGHRS, CDR2 YFSETQ. This CDR3 spans 14 amino acids. Between the trimmed V and J ends, which lost 1 base and 5 bases, there was a span of 13 bases. CDR3 sequence (DNA): TGCGCCAGCAGCTTGACTAGCTCCTTCAACGAGCAGTACTTC. Amino acids: CASSLTSSFNEQYF.

CDR3 nucleotide sequence: TGTGCCAGTAGTATTAGGCTAGCGGACGATACGCAGTATTTT. Translation: CASSIRLADDTQYF. The J gene is TRBJ2-3, the V gene TRBV19, with 7 bases fitting TRBD2. Trimming cost V 3 bases and J 6 bases; bases outside gene matches: 6. In germline, CDR1 is LNHDA, CDR2 SQIVND (reference sequence). CDR3 size: 14 residues.

J is TRBJ2-7 and V is TRBV12-3 or TRBV12-4; 10 bases are a match to TRBD1. This CDR3 is built from 13 residues. J lost 5 bases, V lost 5 bases, and 3 bases had no gene match. In nucleotides, the CDR3 is TGTGCCAGCAGTCTGACAGGGGGCCACGAGCAGTACTTC. Amino acids: CASSLTGGHEQYF.

J is TRBJ1-1 and V is TRBV5-1; no clear D. V lost 1 base to trimming and J lost 1 base, with 5 bases between them. The CDR3 spans 13 residues. In germline, CDR1 is SGHRS, CDR2 YFSETQ. The CDR3 loop is CASSLSRNTEAFF. CDR3 DNA: TGCGCCAGCAGCTTGAGTAGGAACACTGAAGCTTTCTTT.

The rearrangement links TRBV14 to TRBJ1-2; D uncertain. Germline values: CDR1 SGHDN, CDR2 FVKESK. The CDR3 extends over 13 amino acids. The V and J ends lost 4 bases and 4 bases respectively, with 10 bases between them. The CDR3 DNA reads as TGTGCCAGCAGCCCAAGCGGGAGCTATGGCTACACCTTC. Its translation is CASSPSGSYGYTF.

V and J are TRBV5-1 and TRBJ2-3; possible D gene TRBD1, 5 bases. CDR3 length: 15 residues. Trimming removed 0 bases from V and 2 bases from J, with 10 bases in between. CDR1 and CDR2 from the germline V gene are SGHRS and YFSETQ. The CDR3 spells CASSLVDGATDTQYF. The CDR3 bases are TGCGCCAGCAGCTTGGTGGATGGGGCCACAGATACGCAGTATTTT.

This chain links TRBV28 with TRBJ2-3; 7 bases map to TRBD2. The CDR3 is made up of 14 amino acids. Unmatched junction bases numbered 5, after V lost 4 bases and J lost 4 bases. Germline-derived CDR1 and CDR2 are MDHEN and SYDVKM. CDR3 bases: TGTGCCAGCAGTTCCCCAGGACTAGCAGATACGCAGTATTTT. It specifies CASSSPGLADTQYF.

The rearrangement joins TRBV5-5 to TRBJ1-1; 11 bases are a match to TRBD1. The germline CDR1 and CDR2 sequences are SGHKS and YYEKEE (reference sequence). The CDR3 runs 16 residues. J was trimmed by 4 bases and V by 4 bases; bases with no gene match: 9. CDR3 sequence (DNA): TGTGCCAGCAGCCGAGGGACAGGGGGTGAGAGCACTGAAGCTTTCTTT. The encoded protein is CASSRGTGGESTEAFF.

The chain has TRBV7-3 and TRBJ2-1, with D tentatively TRBD2 (6 bases). The CDR3 has 14 amino acids. The V and J ends lost 5 bases and 10 bases respectively, with 18 bases between them. Germline CDR1 and CDR2: SGHTA and FQGTGA. Here the CDR3 reads CASSAEPRAGEQFF. The DNA for the CDR3 is TGTGCCAGCAGCGCAGAGCCCCGGGCGGGGGAGCAGTTCTTC.

The CDR3 DNA reads TGTGCCAGCAGCTCCTCTAGCGGGAGTGGTTACGAGCAGTACTTC. Its protein is CASSSSSGSGYEQYF. This chain uses TRBV7-2 with TRBJ2-7; 10 bases align to TRBD2. Germline CDR1 is SGHTA and CDR2 is FQGNSA. V trimming: 4 bases; J trimming: 4 bases; junction bases outside the gene matches: 7. The CDR3 totals 15 residues.

The CDR3 DNA is TGTGCCAGCAGTTTATCGGTATACTACGAGCAGTACTTC. As protein: CASSLSVYYEQYF. This chain connects TRBV12-3 or TRBV12-4 to TRBJ2-7; unclear D gene. Deletions cut 2 bases from V and 3 bases from J, with 8 bases between. The CDR3 extends over 13 amino acids.

In its sample, this clone was seen once. The J gene is TRBJ2-5, the V gene TRBV28; TRBD2 agrees at 8 bases. Per germline, CDR1 MDHEN and CDR2 SYDVKM. This CDR3 comprises 13 residues. Trimming took 3 bases from V and 10 from J; bases not matched to a gene: 7. The CDR3 sequence is CASSFGSSGFQYF. CDR3 DNA: TGTGCCAGCAGTTTCGGGTCTAGCGGGTTCCAGTACTTC.

In this sample, this clone turned up many times. Other DNA sequences of this sample code for an identical CDR3. The V and J genes are TRBV28 and TRBJ1-4; 10 bases are shared with TRBD1. V shed 3 bases, J shed 8 bases, and the junction held 3 bases outside the gene matches. The CDR3 consists of 14 residues. Germline CDR1 MDHEN, CDR2 SYDVKM. This chain's CDR3 is CASSLGGQGEKLFF. CDR3 DNA sequence: TGTGCCAGCAGTTTGGGGGGACAGGGGGAAAAACTGTTTTTT.

J is TRBJ2-1 and V is TRBV6-6; 12 positions agree with TRBD2. CDR1 is MNHNY and CDR2 is SVGAGI in the germline V gene (reference sequence). V was pared by 8 bases and J by 6 bases, with 8 bases of the junction left unmatched. The CDR3 has 15 amino acids. CDR3 DNA: TGTGCCAGCCGGCTGACTAGCGGGAGCCTCAATGAGCAGTTCTTC. Amino acids: CASRLTSGSLNEQFF.

This clone has just one count. V gene TRBV5-1 combines with J gene TRBJ2-1; weak D call: TRBD2 (6 bases). The V and J ends lost 6 bases and 1 base respectively, with 11 bases between them. The CDR3 has 14 amino acids. Germline values: CDR1 SGHRS, CDR2 YFSETQ. The CDR3 reads CASMVSGSYNEQFF. The CDR3 bases are TGCGCCAGCATGGTTAGCGGATCCTACAATGAGCAGTTCTTC.

This clone was counted a single time. The chain employs TRBV10-3 and TRBJ1-2; the D gene is possibly TRBD1 (5 bases). Germline V gene data show CDR1 as ENHRY and CDR2 as SYGVKD. Trimming left V 1 base short and J 7 bases short, with 10 bases between. The CDR3 sequence is 13 residues long. The CDR3, as DNA: TGTGCCATCAGTGAGTGGCAGGGCCCTGGCTACACCTTC. Amino acid sequence: CAISEWQGPGYTF.

The chain couples TRBV3-1 (or the pseudogene TRBV3-2) to TRBJ1-2; no reliable D call. V lost 4 bases and J 8 bases, leaving 11 bases between the germline ends. Germline V gene data show CDR1 as LGHDT and CDR2 as YNNKEL (reference sequence). There are 12 residues in the CDR3. In DNA form, the CDR3 reads TGTGCCAGCAGCCCCCCCGGAGGGGGCTACACCTTC. This codes for CASSPPGGGYTF.

This clone came up a few times. The genes are TRBV4-3 and TRBJ1-3, with no clear D. The V end lost 0 bases, the J end lost 2 bases, and 11 bases lay between the germline ends. The germline V gene encodes CDR1 LGHNA and CDR2 YSLEER. The CDR3 consists of 16 residues. The DNA of the CDR3 is TGCGCCAGCAGCCAAGATTTATTGAGGGCTGGAAACACCATATATTTT. Amino acid sequence: CASSQDLLRAGNTIYF.

The rearrangement links TRBV19 to TRBJ2-3; 7 nucleotides line up with TRBD1. Germline values: CDR1 LNHDA, CDR2 SQIVND (reference sequence). The trim removed 4 bases at V and 2 bases at J, leaving 3 bases unmatched. CDR3 size: 14 residues. CDR3 residues: CASSNDRVTDTQYF. As DNA, the CDR3 is TGTGCCAGTAGTAATGACAGGGTCACAGATACGCAGTATTTT.

The rearrangement uses TRBV9 and TRBJ2-7; 7 bases agree with TRBD1. The length of the CDR3 is 14 residues. The J segment lost 4 bases and the V segment lost 4 bases, leaving 8 bases of the junction unmatched. Per germline, CDR1 SGDLS and CDR2 YYNGEE. The CDR3: CASSHGTEGYEQYF. CDR3 sequence (DNA): TGTGCCAGCAGCCACGGGACAGAAGGTTACGAGCAGTACTTC.

The chain uses TRBV11-3 and TRBJ2-1; no firm D call. CDR1 and CDR2 from the germline V gene are SGHNT and YENEEA. The ends were cut back, 5 bases at V and 9 bases at J, with 11 bases in the middle. This CDR3 spans 12 amino acids. The CDR3 here is CASSRGETEQFF. In DNA, the CDR3 is TGTGCCAGCAGCCGCGGAGAGACTGAGCAGTTCTTC.

This chain joins TRBV3-1 (or the pseudogene TRBV3-2) and TRBJ2-7; D unclear. Trimming shortened V by 1 base and J by 3 bases, and 4 bases separated the two germline ends. In germline, CDR1 is LGHDT, CDR2 YNNKEL (reference sequence). The CDR3 length is 12 residues. Here the CDR3 reads CASSQVRYEQYF. The CDR3 bases are TGTGCCAGCAGCCAAGTCCGCTACGAGCAGTACTTC.